The 2 T cell receptor beta chains reported below all come from one sample, sequenced in a study of blood T cell repertoires in COVID-19. Only in-frame clones appear in the TCRdb table, and some are missing; sequencing was by immunoSEQ multiplex PCR. Here the sample spans over 90,000 clones, around 85% being singletons. The sequencing sample was made of peripheral blood. The receptor source for this set is a man of 80 years or more with active or convalescent COVID-19.

This chain joins TRBV2 and TRBJ1-3; possible D gene TRBD1, 5 bases. CDR3 length: 16 residues. Looked up from germline, CDR1 is SNHLY and CDR2 is FYNNEI. Trimming took 4 bases from V and 0 from J, leaving 13 bases between them. The CDR3 spells CASSGGGGYSGNTIYF. DNA of the CDR3: TGTGCCAGCAGTGGAGGTGGGGGGTACTCTGGAAACACCATATATTTT.

The chain is built from TRBV4-1 and TRBJ2-3; 7 nucleotides align to TRBD1. Unmatched junction bases numbered 3, after V lost 4 bases and J lost 2 bases. The CDR3 is 14 amino acids. Germline V lookup: CDR1 MGHRA, CDR2 YSYEKL. CDR3 nucleotides: TGCGCCAGCAGCCGGGGGACAGTCACAGATACGCAGTATTTT. The encoded protein is CASSRGTVTDTQYF.